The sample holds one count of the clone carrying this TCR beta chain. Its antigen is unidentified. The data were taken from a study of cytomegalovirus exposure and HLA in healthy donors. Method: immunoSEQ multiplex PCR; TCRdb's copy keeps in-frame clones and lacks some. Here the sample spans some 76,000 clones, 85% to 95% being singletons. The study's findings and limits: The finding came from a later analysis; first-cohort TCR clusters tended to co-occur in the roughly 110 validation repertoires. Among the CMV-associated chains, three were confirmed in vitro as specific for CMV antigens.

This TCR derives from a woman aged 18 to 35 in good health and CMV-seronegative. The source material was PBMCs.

In nucleotides, the CDR3 is TGTGCCAGCAGTCAGGCAAGGGGCTCACCCCTCCACTTT. This encodes CASSQARGSPLHF. The J gene is TRBJ1-6, the V gene TRBV6-4, with D possibly being TRBD1 (5 bases). Germline V gene lookup returns CDR1 MRHNA and CDR2 SNTAGT. CDR3 length: 13 residues. The V end lost 5 bases, the J end lost 10 bases, and 12 bases lay between the germline ends.